The subject of this entry is one T cell receptor (beta chain). Its antigen is not known. The sample comes from a study of identical twins. Study-level findings and limits: Twin pairs' shared out-of-frame alpha sequences were enriched in low generation probability.

CDR1 and CDR2 from the germline V gene are MRHNA and SNTAGT. The ends lost 11 bases at V and 7 bases at J; junction bases unmatched: 7. This CDR3 spans 12 amino acids. TCRdb re-derived calls from the 5' RACE reads in MiXCR, one entry per CDR3 protein. The sample lists just under 550,000 distinct CDR3 sequences; roughly 15% were seen once. The same specimen was also included in a second study, on yellow fever vaccine responses in identical twins. That source adds: After vaccination, twins' T cell response reportedly seemed partly convergent, partly personalized.

The TCR was taken from a woman between 18 and 30 years old in good health. Material: CD4+ T cells sorted from blood. The chain combines TRBV6-4 with TRBJ2-3, with TRBD2 matching over 9 bases. CDR3 bases: TGTGCCGCGGGGAGCGGGAGGTATACGCAGTATTTT. Protein product: CAAGSGRYTQYF.